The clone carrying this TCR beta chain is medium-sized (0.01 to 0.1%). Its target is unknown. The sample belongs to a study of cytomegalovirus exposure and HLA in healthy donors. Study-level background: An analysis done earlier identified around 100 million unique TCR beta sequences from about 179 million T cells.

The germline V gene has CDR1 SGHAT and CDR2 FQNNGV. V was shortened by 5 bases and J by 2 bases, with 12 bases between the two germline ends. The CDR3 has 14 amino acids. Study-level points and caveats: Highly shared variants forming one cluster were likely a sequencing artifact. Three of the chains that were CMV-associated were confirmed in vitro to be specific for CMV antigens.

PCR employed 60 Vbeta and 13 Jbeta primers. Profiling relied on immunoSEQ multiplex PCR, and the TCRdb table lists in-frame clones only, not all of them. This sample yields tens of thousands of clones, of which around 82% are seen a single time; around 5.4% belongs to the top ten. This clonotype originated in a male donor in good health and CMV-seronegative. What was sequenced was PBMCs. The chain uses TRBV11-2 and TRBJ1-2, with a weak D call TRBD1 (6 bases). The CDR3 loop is CASSPGQSNYGYTF. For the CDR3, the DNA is TGTGCCAGCAGCCCAGGACAGTCCAACTATGGCTACACCTTC.